The 29 T cell receptor beta chains presented below share a single source sample, sequenced in a study of technical replicates of blood from a handful of donors. Produced via immunoSEQ multiplex PCR; TCRdb's table is partial and in-frame only. Among around 79,000 clones listed, about 91% were seen once. The sample was T cells isolated from PBMCs. Receptors were obtained from a human donor in good health. Some clones in this sample may be carry-over from other donors' samples.

The genes are TRBV19 and TRBJ2-7; the D is unclear. V dropped 10 bases and J dropped 2 bases, with 18 bases sitting between them. The germline CDR1 and CDR2 sequences are LNHDA and SQIVND (reference sequence). The CDR3 is 14 residues long. CDR3 nucleotides: TGTGCCACCAAAGACACACTGACAACCTACGAGCAGTACTTC. It specifies CATKDTLTTYEQYF.

The chain combines TRBV28 with TRBJ2-7; 10 positions match TRBD2. V lost 2 bases to trimming and J lost 1 base; unmatched junction nucleotides: 8. Per germline, CDR1 MDHEN and CDR2 SYDVKM. The CDR3 totals 17 residues. CDR3 DNA sequence: TGTGCCAGCAGTTTACCCTCTGAGCGGGAGGGATCCTACGAGCAGTACTTC. Protein product: CASSLPSEREGSYEQYF.

The rearrangement uses TRBV2 and TRBJ2-4, with D hard to call. The V end lost 0 bases, the J end lost 1 base, and 10 bases lay between the germline ends. Germline lookup yields CDR1 SNHLY and CDR2 FYNNEI. The CDR3 spans 16 residues. CDR3 region: CASSEAHEEAKNIQYF. CDR3 nucleotide sequence: TGTGCCAGCAGTGAAGCGCATGAGGAGGCCAAAAACATTCAGTACTTC.

This clone came up once. The CDR3 DNA follows: TGTGCCAGCAGCCTGACAGGGGATCTTGAAGCTTTCTTT. Protein product: CASSLTGDLEAFF. The V and J genes are TRBV7-8 and TRBJ1-1; TRBD1 aligns across 8 bases. CDR1 SGHVS and CDR2 FQNEAQ come from the germline V gene. Germline trimming cut 5 bases from V and 7 bases from J; bases unmatched to any gene: 6. This CDR3 has 13 residues.

The chain joins TRBV25-1 to TRBJ2-2; TRBD2 matches 7 bases. Germline V CDR1 and CDR2: MGHDK, SYGVNS. With 1 base clipped from V and 6 bases from J, the junction kept 5 bases outside the gene matches. This CDR3 is 15 amino acids long. CDR3 sequence reads: CASSEFRGDPGELFF. The CDR3 nucleotides are TGTGCCAGCAGTGAATTTCGGGGGGACCCCGGGGAGCTGTTTTTT. Combining the CDR3 with reference TRBV25-1 and TRBJ2-2 gives the whole variable domain EADIYQTPRYLVIGTGKKITLECSQTMGHDKMYWYQQDPGMELHLIHYSYGVNSTEKGDLSSESTVSRIRTEHFPLTLESARPSHTSQYLCASSEFRGDPGELFFGEGSRLTVL.

The chain combines TRBV27 with TRBJ1-1; no clear D. The CDR3 is 13 amino acids. The germline gives CDR1 MNHEY, CDR2 SMNVEV (reference sequence). The germline V and J ends were trimmed by 6 bases and 4 bases, with 12 bases remaining between them. The CDR3: CASRTRRFTEAFF. CDR3 nucleotide sequence: TGTGCCAGCAGGACTAGAAGATTCACTGAAGCTTTCTTT.

The gene calls are TRBV4-1 and TRBJ1-2; 12 bases match TRBD1. Unmatched junction bases numbered 11, after V lost 5 bases and J lost 4 bases. The CDR3 consists of 17 residues. Looked up from germline, CDR1 is MGHRA and CDR2 is YSYEKL. CDR3 amino acids: CASSERDRGRGAYGYTF. The CDR3 DNA sequence: TGCGCCAGCAGCGAGAGGGACAGGGGGCGCGGGGCCTATGGCTACACCTTC.

This chain links TRBV11-3 with TRBJ1-4, with a tentative D call TRBD1 (5 bases). Looked up from germline, CDR1 is SGHNT and CDR2 is YENEEA. The CDR3 is made up of 14 amino acids. Deletions cut 3 bases from V and 6 bases from J, with 11 bases between. The CDR3 DNA follows: TGTGCCAGCAGCTTCGGACACTGGGATGAAAAACTGTTTTTT. Protein sequence: CASSFGHWDEKLFF.

The V call is TRBV30, the J call TRBJ1-5; D is undetermined. Trimming left V 2 bases short and J 4 bases short, with 9 bases between. The CDR3 covers 13 residues. Germline CDR1 GTSNPN, CDR2 SVGIG (reference sequence). The CDR3 region is CAWSPDRNQPQHF. The CDR3 bases are TGTGCCTGGAGTCCCGATCGGAATCAGCCCCAGCATTTT.

This chain joins TRBV7-9 and TRBJ2-5, with 8 bases aligning to TRBD1. V was clipped by 4 bases and J by 4 bases; unmatched bases: 11. In germline, CDR1 is SEHNR, CDR2 FQNEAQ (reference sequence). The CDR3 runs to 16 residues. The CDR3 is CASSSTGESPSETQYF. As DNA, the CDR3 is TGTGCCAGCAGCTCGACAGGGGAGTCACCCTCAGAGACCCAGTACTTC.

The J gene is TRBJ2-6, the V gene TRBV7-3; 7 nucleotides match TRBD2. CDR3 length: 17 amino acids. Germline V CDR1 and CDR2: SGHTA, FQGTGA. The V segment lost 3 bases and the J segment 0 bases; nucleotides outside the gene matches: 5. The CDR3 spells CASSLGGRNSGANVLTF. In DNA, the CDR3 is TGTGCCAGCAGCTTGGGGGGGAGGAACTCTGGGGCCAACGTCCTGACTTTC.

The rearrangement joins TRBV27 to TRBJ1-1, with unresolved D. Trimming cost V 8 bases and J 5 bases, with 15 bases left between them. Germline V gives CDR1 MNHEY, CDR2 SMNVEV (reference sequence). CDR3 length: 13 residues. The CDR3 sequence: CASGQSGVTEAFF. In nucleotides, the CDR3 is TGTGCCAGCGGCCAATCGGGAGTGACTGAAGCTTTCTTT.

This chain connects TRBV28 to TRBJ2-7, with D maybe TRBD2 (6 bases). Germline-derived CDR1 and CDR2 are MDHEN and SYDVKM. There are 14 residues in the CDR3. Trimming cost V 8 bases and J 4 bases, with 18 bases left between them. The CDR3 DNA reads as TGTGCCAGCTATAGGAGGGGTGGGGCGTACGAGCAGTACTTC. It yields the protein CASYRRGGAYEQYF.

The chain is built from TRBV7-8 and TRBJ2-1; TRBD2 matches at 9 bases. The CDR3 covers 12 residues. The junction had 9 bases not matched to a gene; V was cut back by 6 bases and J by 15 bases. From germline, CDR1 is SGHVS and CDR2 FQNEAQ. Written as DNA, the CDR3 is TGTGCCAGCAGTTGGAGTAGCGGGAGCGCGTTCTTC. Translating gives CASSWSSGSAFF.

The chain employs TRBV7-9 and TRBJ2-2, with 8 bases aligning to TRBD2. Germline V lookup: CDR1 SEHNR, CDR2 FQNEAQ (reference sequence). The CDR3 consists of 16 residues. J gave up 2 bases and V 3 bases, and 5 bases lay outside the gene matches. CDR3: CASSFLSGTNTGELFF. CDR3 DNA sequence: TGTGCCAGCAGCTTCCTTAGCGGGACTAACACCGGGGAGCTGTTTTTT.

V is TRBV6-6 and J is TRBJ1-4; D unclear. CDR1 MNHNY and CDR2 SVGAGI come from the germline V gene (reference sequence). V was pared by 0 bases and J by 10 bases, with 6 bases between. This CDR3 has 12 residues. Written as DNA, the CDR3 is TGTGCCAGCAGTTACTCTCCGGGAAAACTGTTTTTT. Protein: CASSYSPGKLFF.

V and J are TRBV7-6 and TRBJ1-3, with 9 bases matching TRBD1. The CDR3 contains 15 residues. Trimming at V came to 4 bases and at J to 4 bases, leaving 5 bases not matched to a gene. Germline-derived CDR1 and CDR2 are SGHVS and FNYEAQ. The CDR3 bases are TGTGCCAGCAGCTCGGACAGGGGAGCGGGAAACACCATATATTTT. Encoded protein: CASSSDRGAGNTIYF.

The chain recombines TRBV2 with TRBJ2-2; no definite D call. The CDR3 has 13 residues. V lost 4 bases to trimming and J lost 2 bases, with 5 bases between them. Germline V gives CDR1 SNHLY, CDR2 FYNNEI. This CDR3 reads CASSGSNTGELFF. CDR3 bases: TGTGCCAGCAGTGGTTCTAACACCGGGGAGCTGTTTTTT.

The DNA of the CDR3 is TGTGCCAGCAGCGTAGAGGGACTAGCGGCGACAGATACGCAGTATTTT. The encoded protein is CASSVEGLAATDTQYF. The J gene is TRBJ2-3, the V gene TRBV9; 11 bases agree with TRBD2. Germline V lookup: CDR1 SGDLS, CDR2 YYNGEE. This CDR3 has 16 amino acids. V was pared by 0 bases and J by 3 bases, with 3 bases of the junction left unmatched.

The chain links TRBV6-5 to TRBJ2-3, with 7 bases lining up with TRBD2. The germline CDR1 and CDR2 sequences are MNHEY and SVGAGI. V lost 10 bases, J lost 8 bases, and 15 bases stayed unmatched. The CDR3 extends over 14 amino acids. CDR3 nucleotides: TGTGCCACCCGTATTCGGGGCGGGAGTGGTACGCAGTATTTT. Amino acid sequence: CATRIRGGSGTQYF.

The chain couples TRBV28 to TRBJ2-7, with D possibly matching TRBD1 (8 bases). V gave up 3 bases and J gave up 4 bases, with 19 bases separating them. The CDR3 sequence is 16 residues long. The germline CDR1 and CDR2 sequences are MDHEN and SYDVKM. The CDR3 region is CASSLDRELAKYEQYF. For the CDR3, the DNA is TGTGCCAGCAGTTTGGACAGGGAACTAGCGAAATACGAGCAGTACTTC. Based on the CDR3 plus reference TRBV28 and TRBJ2-7, the full variable domain is DVKVTQSSRYLVKRTGEKVFLECVQDMDHENMFWYRQDPGLGLRLIYFSYDVKMKEKGDIPEGYSVSREKKERFSLILESASTNQTSMYLCASSLDRELAKYEQYFGPGTRLTVT.

Comments on this clone: Other nucleotide sequences from this sample produce the same CDR3. The genes are TRBV5-4 and TRBJ2-1; D uncertain. This CDR3 has 11 residues. Trimming took off 2 bases at V and 6 bases at J, with 3 bases between the two ends. Germline assignment: CDR1 SGHNT and CDR2 YYREEE (reference sequence). CDR3 protein: CASSFSNEQFF. Written as DNA, the CDR3 is TGTGCCAGCAGCTTCTCCAATGAGCAGTTCTTC.

As for this clone: A junction boundary mismatches the germline segment, possibly from a read error. This sequence joins TRBV28 and TRBJ2-2, with D hard to call. The CDR3 extends over 12 amino acids. Germline CDR1 MDHEN, CDR2 SYDVKM. The CDR3, as DNA: TGTGCCAGCAGCTTCAACAGCGGGGAGCTGTTTTTT. Amino acid sequence: CASSFNSGELFF.

The chain recombines TRBV2 with TRBJ2-1, with 9 bases identical to TRBD1. The CDR3 consists of 13 residues. Germline CDR1 SNHLY, CDR2 FYNNEI. The J segment lost 9 bases and the V segment lost 7 bases, leaving 7 bases of the junction unmatched. The CDR3 here is CASTGQGNGEQFF. CDR3 sequence (DNA): TGTGCCAGCACGGGACAGGGTAACGGTGAGCAGTTCTTC.

This clone is a singleton in its sample. The chain combines TRBV19 with TRBJ2-1; 13 bases align to TRBD2. The CDR3 consists of 14 residues. Germline-derived CDR1 and CDR2 are LNHDA and SQIVND (reference sequence). Losses at the gene ends were 5 bases for V and 10 bases for J; bases not matched to a gene: 5. The CDR3, as DNA: TGTGCCAGTAGTGGACTAGCGGGAGTCTGGGAGCAGTTCTTC. Protein: CASSGLAGVWEQFF.

V usage is TRBV7-9 and J usage is TRBJ2-1, with 14 bases aligning to TRBD2. The ends lost 2 bases at V and 8 bases at J; junction bases unmatched: 11. The CDR3 loop spans 18 amino acids. Germline CDR1 reads SEHNR; CDR2 reads FQNEAQ (reference sequence). The CDR3 region is CASSLLWGLAGDSDEQFF. The CDR3 DNA sequence: TGTGCCAGCAGCTTATTGTGGGGACTAGCGGGAGACTCGGATGAGCAGTTCTTC.

There are a few counts of this clone. This chain links TRBV7-8 with TRBJ2-3; 10 bases map to TRBD2. The CDR3 has 17 amino acids. V lost 3 bases, J lost 1 base, and 7 bases stayed unmatched. Germline-derived CDR1 and CDR2 are SGHVS and FQNEAQ. The CDR3, as DNA: TGTGCCAGCAGCTTTCAGTCTAGCGGGAGAGGCACAGATACGCAGTATTTT. Translating gives CASSFQSSGRGTDTQYF.

The chain recombines TRBV4-1 with TRBJ2-7; D is unresolved. Germline CDR1 MGHRA, CDR2 YSYEKL. V dropped 4 bases and J dropped 3 bases, with 13 bases sitting between them. The length of the CDR3 is 14 residues. CDR3 sequence reads: CASSPIGGLYEQYF. The DNA of the CDR3 is TGCGCCAGCAGCCCCATTGGCGGCCTCTACGAGCAGTACTTC.

The chain recombines TRBV9 with TRBJ2-2; the match to TRBD2 covers 8 bases. The V gene end was trimmed by 0 bases and the J gene end by 10 bases; junction bases not matched to a gene: 5. Germline lookup yields CDR1 SGDLS and CDR2 YYNGEE. This CDR3 has 14 residues. DNA of the CDR3: TGTGCCAGCAGCGTAGCGGGAGGGCGAGAGGAGCTGTTTTTT. It yields the protein CASSVAGGREELFF.